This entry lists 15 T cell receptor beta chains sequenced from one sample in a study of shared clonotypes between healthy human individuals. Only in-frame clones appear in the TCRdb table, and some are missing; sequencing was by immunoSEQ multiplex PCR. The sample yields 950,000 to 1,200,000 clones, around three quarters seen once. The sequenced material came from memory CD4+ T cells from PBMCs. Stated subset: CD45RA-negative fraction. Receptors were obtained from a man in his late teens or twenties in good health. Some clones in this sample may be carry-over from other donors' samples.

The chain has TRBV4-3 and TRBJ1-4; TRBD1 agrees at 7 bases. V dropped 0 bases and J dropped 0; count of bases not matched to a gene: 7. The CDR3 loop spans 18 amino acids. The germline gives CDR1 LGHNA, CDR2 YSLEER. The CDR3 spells CASSQDRDRSATNEKLFF. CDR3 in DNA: TGCGCCAGCAGCCAAGATCGGGACAGATCTGCAACTAATGAAAAACTGTTTTTT.

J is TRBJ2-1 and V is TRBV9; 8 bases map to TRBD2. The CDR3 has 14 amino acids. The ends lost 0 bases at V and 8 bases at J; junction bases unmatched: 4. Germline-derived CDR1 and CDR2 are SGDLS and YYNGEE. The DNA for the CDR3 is TGTGCCAGCAGCGTAGTAAGCGGGAGTTATGAGCAGTTCTTC. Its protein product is CASSVVSGSYEQFF.

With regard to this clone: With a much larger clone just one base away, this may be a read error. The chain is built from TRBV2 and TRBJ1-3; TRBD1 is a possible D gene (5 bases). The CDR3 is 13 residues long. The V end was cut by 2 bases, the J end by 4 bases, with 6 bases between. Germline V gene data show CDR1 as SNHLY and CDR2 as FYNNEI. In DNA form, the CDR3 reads TGTGCCAGCAGTGAACAGGGCGGAAACACCATATATTTT. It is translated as CASSEQGGNTIYF.

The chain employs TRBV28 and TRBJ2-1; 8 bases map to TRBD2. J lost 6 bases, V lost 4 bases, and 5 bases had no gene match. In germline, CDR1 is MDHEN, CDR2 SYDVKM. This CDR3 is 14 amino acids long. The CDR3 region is CASSSGLGSNEQFF. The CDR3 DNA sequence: TGTGCCAGCAGTTCGGGACTAGGGAGCAATGAGCAGTTCTTC. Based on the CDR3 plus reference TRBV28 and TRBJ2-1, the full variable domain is DVKVTQSSRYLVKRTGEKVFLECVQDMDHENMFWYRQDPGLGLRLIYFSYDVKMKEKGDIPEGYSVSREKKERFSLILESASTNQTSMYLCASSSGLGSNEQFFGPGTRLTVL.

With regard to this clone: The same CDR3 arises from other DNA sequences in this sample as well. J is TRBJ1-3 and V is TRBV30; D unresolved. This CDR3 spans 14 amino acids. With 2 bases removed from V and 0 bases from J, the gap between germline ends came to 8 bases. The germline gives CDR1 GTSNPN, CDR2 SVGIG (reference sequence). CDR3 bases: TGTGCCTGGAGTCCAGGTTTCTCTGGAAACACCATATATTTT. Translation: CAWSPGFSGNTIYF.

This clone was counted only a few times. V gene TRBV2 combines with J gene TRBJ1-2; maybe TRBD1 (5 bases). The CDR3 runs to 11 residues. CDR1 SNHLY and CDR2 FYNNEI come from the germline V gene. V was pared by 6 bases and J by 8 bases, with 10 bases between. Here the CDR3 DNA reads TGTGCCAGCAGAGGGGAGGGAGGCTACACCTTC. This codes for CASRGEGGYTF. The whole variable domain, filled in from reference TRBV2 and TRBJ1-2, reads EPEVTQTPSHQVTQMGQEVILRCVPISNHLYFYWYRQILGQKVEFLVSFYNNEISEKSEIFDDQFSVERPDGSNFTLKIRSTKLEDSAMYFCASRGEGGYTFGSGTRLTVV.

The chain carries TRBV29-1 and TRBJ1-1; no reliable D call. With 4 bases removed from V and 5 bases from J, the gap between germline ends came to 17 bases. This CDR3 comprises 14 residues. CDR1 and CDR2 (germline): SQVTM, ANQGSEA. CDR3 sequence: CSVVFSPTRTEAFF. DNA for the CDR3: TGCAGCGTTGTTTTTTCCCCGACTAGGACTGAAGCTTTCTTT. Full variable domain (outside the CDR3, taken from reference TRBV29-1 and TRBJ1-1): SAVISQKPSRDICQRGTSLTIQCQVDSQVTMMFWYRQQPGQSLTLIATANQGSEATYESGFVIDKFPISRPNLTFSTLTVSNMSPEDSSIYLCSVVFSPTRTEAFFGQGTRLTVV.

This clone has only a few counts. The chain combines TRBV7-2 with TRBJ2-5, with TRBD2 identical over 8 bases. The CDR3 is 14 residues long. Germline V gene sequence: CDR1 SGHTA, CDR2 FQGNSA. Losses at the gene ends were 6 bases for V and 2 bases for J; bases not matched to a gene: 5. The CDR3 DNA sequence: TGTGCCAGCAGACCTCTAGCGGGTCAAGAGACCCAGTACTTC. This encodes CASRPLAGQETQYF.

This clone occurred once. CDR3 residues: CASSDGLLQHARNTIYF. CDR3 nucleotide sequence: TGTGCCAGCAGTGATGGTCTGCTACAACACGCACGAAACACCATATATTTT. The rearrangement links TRBV21-1 to TRBJ1-3. TRBV21-1 is a recognized pseudogene. The CDR3 is 17 residues long.

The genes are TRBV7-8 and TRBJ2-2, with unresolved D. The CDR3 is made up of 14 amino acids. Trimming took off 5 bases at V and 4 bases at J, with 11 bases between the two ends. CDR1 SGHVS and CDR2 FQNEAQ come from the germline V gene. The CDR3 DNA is TGTGCCAGCAGCATAATGGTGGCCACCGGGGAGCTGTTTTTT. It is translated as CASSIMVATGELFF.

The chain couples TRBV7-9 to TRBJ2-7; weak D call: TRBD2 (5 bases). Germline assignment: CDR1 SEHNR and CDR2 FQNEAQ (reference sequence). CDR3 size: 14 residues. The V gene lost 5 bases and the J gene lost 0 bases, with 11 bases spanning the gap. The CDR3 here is CASSKDYNSYEQYF. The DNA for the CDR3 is TGTGCCAGCAGCAAAGACTATAACTCCTACGAGCAGTACTTC.

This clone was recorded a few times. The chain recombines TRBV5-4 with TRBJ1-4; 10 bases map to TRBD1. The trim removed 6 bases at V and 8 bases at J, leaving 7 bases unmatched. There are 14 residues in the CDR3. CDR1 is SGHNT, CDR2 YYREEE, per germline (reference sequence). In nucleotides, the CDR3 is TGTGCCAGCACTCCGGGACAGGGGAACGAAAAACTGTTTTTT. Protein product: CASTPGQGNEKLFF. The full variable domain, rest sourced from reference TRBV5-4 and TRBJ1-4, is ETGVTQSPTHLIKTRGQQVTLRCSSQSGHNTVSWYQQALGQGPQFIFQYYREEENGRGNFPPRFSGLQFPNYSSELNVNALELDDSALYLCASTPGQGNEKLFFGSGTQLSVL.

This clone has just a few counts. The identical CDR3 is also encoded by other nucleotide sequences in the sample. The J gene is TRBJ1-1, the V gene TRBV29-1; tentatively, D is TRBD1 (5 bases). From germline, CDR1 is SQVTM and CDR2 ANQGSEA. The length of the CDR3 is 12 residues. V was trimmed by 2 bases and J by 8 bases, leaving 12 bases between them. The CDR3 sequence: CSVERQGEEAFF. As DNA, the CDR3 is TGCAGCGTTGAAAGACAAGGGGAGGAAGCTTTCTTT.

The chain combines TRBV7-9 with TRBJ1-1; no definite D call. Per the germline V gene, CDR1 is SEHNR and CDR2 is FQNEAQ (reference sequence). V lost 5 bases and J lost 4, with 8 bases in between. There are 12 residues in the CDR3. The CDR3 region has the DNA TGTGCCAGCAGCCGGGAAGGCACTGAAGCTTTCTTT. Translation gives CASSREGTEAFF.

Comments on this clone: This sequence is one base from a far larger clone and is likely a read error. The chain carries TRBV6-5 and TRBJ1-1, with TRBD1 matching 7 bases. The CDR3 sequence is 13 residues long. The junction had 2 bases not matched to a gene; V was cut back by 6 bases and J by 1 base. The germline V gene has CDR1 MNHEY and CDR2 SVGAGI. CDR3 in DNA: TGTGCCAGCAGACGACAGGGGAACACTGAAGCTTTCTTT. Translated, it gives CASRRQGNTEAFF.